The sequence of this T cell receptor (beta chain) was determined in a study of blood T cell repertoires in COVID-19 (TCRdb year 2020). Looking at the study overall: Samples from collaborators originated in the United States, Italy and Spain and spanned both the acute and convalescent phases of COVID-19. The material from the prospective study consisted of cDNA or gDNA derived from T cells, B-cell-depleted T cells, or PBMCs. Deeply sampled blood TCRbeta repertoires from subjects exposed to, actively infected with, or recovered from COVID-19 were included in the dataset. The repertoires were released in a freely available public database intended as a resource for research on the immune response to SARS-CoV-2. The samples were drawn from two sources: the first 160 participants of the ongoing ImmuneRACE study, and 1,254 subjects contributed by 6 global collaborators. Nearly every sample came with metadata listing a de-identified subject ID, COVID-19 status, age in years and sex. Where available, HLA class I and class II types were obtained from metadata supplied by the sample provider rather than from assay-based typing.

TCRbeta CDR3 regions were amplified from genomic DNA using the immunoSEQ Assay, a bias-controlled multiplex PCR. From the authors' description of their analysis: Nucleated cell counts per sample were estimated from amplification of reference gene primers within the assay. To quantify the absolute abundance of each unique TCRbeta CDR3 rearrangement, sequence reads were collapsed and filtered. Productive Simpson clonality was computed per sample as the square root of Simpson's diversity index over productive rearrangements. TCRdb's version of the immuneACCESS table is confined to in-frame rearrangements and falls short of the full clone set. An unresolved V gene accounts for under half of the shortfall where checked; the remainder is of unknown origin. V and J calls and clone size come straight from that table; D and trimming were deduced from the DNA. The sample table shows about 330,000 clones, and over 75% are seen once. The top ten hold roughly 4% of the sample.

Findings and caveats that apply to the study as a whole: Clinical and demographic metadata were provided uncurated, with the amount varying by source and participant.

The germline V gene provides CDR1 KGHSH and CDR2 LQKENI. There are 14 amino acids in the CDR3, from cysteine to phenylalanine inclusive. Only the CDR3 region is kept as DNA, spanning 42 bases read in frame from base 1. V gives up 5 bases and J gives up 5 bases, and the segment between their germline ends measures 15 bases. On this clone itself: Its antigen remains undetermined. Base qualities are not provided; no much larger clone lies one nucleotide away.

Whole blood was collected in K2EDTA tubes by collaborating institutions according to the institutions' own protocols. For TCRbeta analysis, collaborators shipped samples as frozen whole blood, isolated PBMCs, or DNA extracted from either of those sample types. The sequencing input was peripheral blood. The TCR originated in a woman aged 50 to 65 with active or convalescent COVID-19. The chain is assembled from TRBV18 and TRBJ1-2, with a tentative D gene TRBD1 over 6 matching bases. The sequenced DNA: TGTGCCAGCTCAGCAACCGGACAGATATATGGCTACACCTTC. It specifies CASSATGQIYGYTF.